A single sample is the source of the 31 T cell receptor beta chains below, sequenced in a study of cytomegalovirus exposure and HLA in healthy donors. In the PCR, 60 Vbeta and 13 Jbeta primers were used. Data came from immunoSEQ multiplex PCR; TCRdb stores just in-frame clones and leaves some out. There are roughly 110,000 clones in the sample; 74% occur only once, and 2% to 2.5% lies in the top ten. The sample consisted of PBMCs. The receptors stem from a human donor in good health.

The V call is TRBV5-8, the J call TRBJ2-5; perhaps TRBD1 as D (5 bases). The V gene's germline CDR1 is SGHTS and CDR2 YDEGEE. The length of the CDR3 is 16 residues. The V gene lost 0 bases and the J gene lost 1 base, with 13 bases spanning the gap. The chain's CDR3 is CASSLGSLGAQETQYF. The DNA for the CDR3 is TGTGCCAGCAGCTTGGGGAGTTTAGGGGCCCAAGAGACCCAGTACTTC.

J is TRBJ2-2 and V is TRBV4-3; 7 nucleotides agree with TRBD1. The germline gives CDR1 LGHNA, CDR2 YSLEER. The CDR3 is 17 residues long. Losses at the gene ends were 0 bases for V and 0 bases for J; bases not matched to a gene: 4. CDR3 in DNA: TGCGCCAGCAGCCAAGACGAGGGGGCGGCGAACACCGGGGAGCTGTTTTTT. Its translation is CASSQDEGAANTGELFF.

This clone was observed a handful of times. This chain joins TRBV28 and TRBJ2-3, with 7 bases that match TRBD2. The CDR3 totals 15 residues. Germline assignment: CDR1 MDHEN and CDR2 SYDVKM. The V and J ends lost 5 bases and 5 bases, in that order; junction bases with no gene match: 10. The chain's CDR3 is CASSSGNQRGDTQYF. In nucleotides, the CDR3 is TGTGCCAGCAGTAGCGGGAACCAACGGGGAGATACGCAGTATTTT.

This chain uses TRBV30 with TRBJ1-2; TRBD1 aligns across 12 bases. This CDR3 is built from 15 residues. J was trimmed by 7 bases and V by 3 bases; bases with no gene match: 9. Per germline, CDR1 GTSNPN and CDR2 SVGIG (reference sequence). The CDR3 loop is CAWRGPGTGGRGYTF. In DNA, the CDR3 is TGTGCCTGGAGGGGGCCCGGGACAGGGGGCCGTGGCTACACCTTC. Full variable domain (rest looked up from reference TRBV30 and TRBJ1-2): SQTIHQWPATLVQPVGSPLSLECTVEGTSNPNLYWYRQAAGRGLQLLFYSVGIGQISSEVPQNLSASRPQDRQFILSSKKLLLSDSGFYLCAWRGPGTGGRGYTFGSGTRLTVV.

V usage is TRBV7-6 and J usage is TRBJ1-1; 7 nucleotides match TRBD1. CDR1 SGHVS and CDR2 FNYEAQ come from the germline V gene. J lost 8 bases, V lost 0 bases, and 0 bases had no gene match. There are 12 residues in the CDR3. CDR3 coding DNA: TGTGCCAGCAGCTTAGCGGGACAGGAAGCTTTCTTT. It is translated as CASSLAGQEAFF.

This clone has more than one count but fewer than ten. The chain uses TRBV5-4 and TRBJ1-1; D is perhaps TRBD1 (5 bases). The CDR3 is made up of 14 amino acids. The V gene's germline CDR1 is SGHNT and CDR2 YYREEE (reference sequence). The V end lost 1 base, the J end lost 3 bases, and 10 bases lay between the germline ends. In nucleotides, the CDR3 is TGTGCCAGCAGCTTGTCAGGGAAGCACACTGAAGCTTTCTTT. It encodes CASSLSGKHTEAFF.

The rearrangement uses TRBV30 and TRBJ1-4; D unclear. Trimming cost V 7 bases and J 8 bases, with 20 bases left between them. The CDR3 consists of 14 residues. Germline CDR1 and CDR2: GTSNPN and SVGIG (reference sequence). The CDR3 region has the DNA TGTGCCTCTAAAGTAGGAGGTGGTAGGGAAAAACTGTTTTTT. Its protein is CASKVGGGREKLFF. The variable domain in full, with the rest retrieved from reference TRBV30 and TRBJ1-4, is SQTIHQWPATLVQPVGSPLSLECTVEGTSNPNLYWYRQAAGRGLQLLFYSVGIGQISSEVPQNLSASRPQDRQFILSSKKLLLSDSGFYLCASKVGGGREKLFFGSGTQLSVL.

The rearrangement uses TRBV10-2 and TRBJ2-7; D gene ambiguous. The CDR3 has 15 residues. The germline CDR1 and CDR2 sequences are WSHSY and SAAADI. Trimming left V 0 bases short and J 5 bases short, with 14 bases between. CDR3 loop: CASSESLGAINEQYF. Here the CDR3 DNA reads TGCGCCAGCAGTGAGTCATTAGGAGCGATAAACGAGCAGTACTTC.

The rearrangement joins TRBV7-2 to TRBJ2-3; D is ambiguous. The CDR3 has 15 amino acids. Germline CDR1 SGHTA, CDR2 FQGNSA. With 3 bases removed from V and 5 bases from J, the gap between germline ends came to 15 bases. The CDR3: CASSLSGHSVDTQYF. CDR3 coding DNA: TGTGCCAGCAGCTTGTCAGGTCATTCGGTAGATACGCAGTATTTT.

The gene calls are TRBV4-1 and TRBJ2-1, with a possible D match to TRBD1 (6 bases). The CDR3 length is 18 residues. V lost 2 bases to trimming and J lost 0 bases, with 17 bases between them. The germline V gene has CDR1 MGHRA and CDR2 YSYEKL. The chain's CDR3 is CASSQSRLGASSYNEQFF. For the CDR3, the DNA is TGCGCCAGCAGCCAATCCAGGCTGGGGGCGAGCTCCTACAATGAGCAGTTCTTC.

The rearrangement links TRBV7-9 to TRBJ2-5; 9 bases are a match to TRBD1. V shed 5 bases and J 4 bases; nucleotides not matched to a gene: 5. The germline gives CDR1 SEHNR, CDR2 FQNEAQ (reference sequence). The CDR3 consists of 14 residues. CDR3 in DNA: TGTGCCAGCAGCCCCACAGGGGGCGTAGAGACCCAGTACTTC. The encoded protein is CASSPTGGVETQYF.

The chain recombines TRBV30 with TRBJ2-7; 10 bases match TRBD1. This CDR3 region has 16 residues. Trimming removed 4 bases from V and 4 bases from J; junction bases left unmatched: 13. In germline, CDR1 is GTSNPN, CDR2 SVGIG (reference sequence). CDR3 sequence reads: CAWKPGWTGGGYEQYF. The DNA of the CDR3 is TGTGCCTGGAAACCAGGGTGGACAGGGGGTGGTTACGAGCAGTACTTC.

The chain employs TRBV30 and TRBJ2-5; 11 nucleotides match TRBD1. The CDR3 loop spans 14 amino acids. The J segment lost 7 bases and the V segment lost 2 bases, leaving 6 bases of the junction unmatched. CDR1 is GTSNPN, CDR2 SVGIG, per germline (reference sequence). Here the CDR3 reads CAWSTLGTGGTQYF. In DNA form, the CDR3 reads TGTGCCTGGAGTACCCTAGGGACAGGGGGGACCCAGTACTTC. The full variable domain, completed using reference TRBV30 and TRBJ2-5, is SQTIHQWPATLVQPVGSPLSLECTVEGTSNPNLYWYRQAAGRGLQLLFYSVGIGQISSEVPQNLSASRPQDRQFILSSKKLLLSDSGFYLCAWSTLGTGGTQYFGPGTRLLVL.

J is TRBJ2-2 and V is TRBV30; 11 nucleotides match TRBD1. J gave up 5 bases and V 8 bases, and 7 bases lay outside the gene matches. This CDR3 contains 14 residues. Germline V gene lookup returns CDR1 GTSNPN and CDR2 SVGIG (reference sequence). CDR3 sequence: CARNRDRGTGELFF. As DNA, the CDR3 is TGTGCCCGCAACCGGGACAGGGGGACCGGGGAGCTGTTTTTT.

The CDR3 here is CASSFEFGKGGSRYEQYF. As DNA, the CDR3 is TGTGCCAGCAGCTTTGAGTTCGGTAAGGGCGGGTCCCGCTACGAGCAGTACTTC. The chain joins TRBV7-9 to TRBJ2-7; D perhaps matches TRBD2 (5 bases). Germline CDR1 and CDR2: SEHNR and FQNEAQ (reference sequence). V lost 3 bases and J 3 bases, leaving 24 bases between the germline ends. The CDR3 covers 18 residues. The whole variable domain, filled in from reference TRBV7-9 and TRBJ2-7, reads DTGVSQNPRHKITKRGQNVTFRCDPISEHNRLYWYRQTLGQGPEFLTYFQNEAQLEKSRLLSDRFSAERPKGSFSTLEIQRTEQGDSAMYLCASSFEFGKGGSRYEQYFGPGTRLTVT.

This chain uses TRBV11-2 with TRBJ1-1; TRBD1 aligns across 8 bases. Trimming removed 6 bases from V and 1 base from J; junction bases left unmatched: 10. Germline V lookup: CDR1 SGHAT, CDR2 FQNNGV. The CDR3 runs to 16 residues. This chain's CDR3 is CASSLDRGSWNTEAFF. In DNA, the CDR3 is TGTGCCAGCAGTCTCGACAGGGGTAGCTGGAACACTGAAGCTTTCTTT.

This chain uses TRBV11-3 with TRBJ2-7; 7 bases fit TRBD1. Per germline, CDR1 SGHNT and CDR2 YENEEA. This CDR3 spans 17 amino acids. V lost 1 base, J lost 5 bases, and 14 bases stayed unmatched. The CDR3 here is CASSLGQGSHFGDEQYF. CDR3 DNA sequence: TGTGCCAGCAGCTTAGGACAGGGAAGTCATTTCGGAGACGAGCAGTACTTC. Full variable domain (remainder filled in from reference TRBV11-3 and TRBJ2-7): EAGVVQSPRYKIIEKKQPVAFWCNPISGHNTLYWYLQNLGQGPELLIRYENEEAVDDSQLPKDRFSAERLKGVDSTLKIQPAELGDSAVYLCASSLGQGSHFGDEQYFGPGTRLTVT.

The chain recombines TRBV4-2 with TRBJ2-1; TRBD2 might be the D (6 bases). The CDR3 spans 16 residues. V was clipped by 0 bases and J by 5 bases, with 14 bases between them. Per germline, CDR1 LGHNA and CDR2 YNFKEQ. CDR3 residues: CASSQDWRGTNNEQFF. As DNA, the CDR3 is TGTGCCAGCAGCCAAGATTGGCGCGGGACCAACAATGAGCAGTTCTTC.

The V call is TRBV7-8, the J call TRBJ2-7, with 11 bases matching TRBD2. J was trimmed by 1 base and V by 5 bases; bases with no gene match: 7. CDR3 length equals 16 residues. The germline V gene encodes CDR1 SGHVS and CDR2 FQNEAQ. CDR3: CASSPFTSGSSYEQYF. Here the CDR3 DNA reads TGTGCCAGCAGCCCCTTTACTAGCGGGAGTTCCTACGAGCAGTACTTC.

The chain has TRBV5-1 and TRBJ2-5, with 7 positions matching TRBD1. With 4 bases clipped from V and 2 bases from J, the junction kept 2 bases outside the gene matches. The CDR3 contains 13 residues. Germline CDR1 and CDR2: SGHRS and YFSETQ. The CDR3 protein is CASSRDRQETQYF. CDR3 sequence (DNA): TGCGCCAGCAGCCGGGACAGACAAGAGACCCAGTACTTC.

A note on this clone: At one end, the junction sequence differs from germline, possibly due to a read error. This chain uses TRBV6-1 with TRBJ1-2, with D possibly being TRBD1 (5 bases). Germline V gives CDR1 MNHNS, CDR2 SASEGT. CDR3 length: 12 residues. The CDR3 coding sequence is TGTGCCAGCAGTGAAGGGGGGGTCCGTTTGTTCTTC. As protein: CASSEGGVRLFF.

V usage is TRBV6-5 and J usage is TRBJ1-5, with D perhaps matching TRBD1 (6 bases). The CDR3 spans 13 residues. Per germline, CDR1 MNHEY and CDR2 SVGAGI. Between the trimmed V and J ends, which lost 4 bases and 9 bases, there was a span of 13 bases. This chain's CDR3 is CASSSQGRLPQHF. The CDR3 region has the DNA TGTGCCAGCAGTTCACAGGGTCGTCTGCCCCAGCATTTT.

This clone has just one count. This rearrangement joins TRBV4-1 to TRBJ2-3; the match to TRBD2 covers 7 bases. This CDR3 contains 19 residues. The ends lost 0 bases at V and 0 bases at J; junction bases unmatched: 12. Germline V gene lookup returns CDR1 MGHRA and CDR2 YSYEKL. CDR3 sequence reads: CASSQDWGGFATSTDTQYF. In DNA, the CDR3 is TGCGCCAGCAGCCAAGATTGGGGGGGGTTCGCTACCAGCACAGATACGCAGTATTTT.

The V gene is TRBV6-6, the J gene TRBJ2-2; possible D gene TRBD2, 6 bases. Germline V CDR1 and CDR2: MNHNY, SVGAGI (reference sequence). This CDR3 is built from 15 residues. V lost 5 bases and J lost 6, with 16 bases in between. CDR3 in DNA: TGTGCCAGCAGTGGGGCGGGAAGATCCTCCGGGGAGCTGTTTTTT. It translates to CASSGAGRSSGELFF.

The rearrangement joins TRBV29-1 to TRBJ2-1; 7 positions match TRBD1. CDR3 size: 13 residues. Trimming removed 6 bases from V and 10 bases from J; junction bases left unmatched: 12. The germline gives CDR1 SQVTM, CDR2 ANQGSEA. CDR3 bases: TGCAGCGTCTACTCGACAGGGTCTAACGAGCAGTTCTTC. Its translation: CSVYSTGSNEQFF.

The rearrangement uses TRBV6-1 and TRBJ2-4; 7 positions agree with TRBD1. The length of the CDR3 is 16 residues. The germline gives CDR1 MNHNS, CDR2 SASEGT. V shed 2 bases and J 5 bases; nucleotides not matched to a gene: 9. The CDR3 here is CASSEWGQRLQNIQYF. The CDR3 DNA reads TGTGCCAGCAGTGAATGGGGACAGAGACTACAAAACATTCAGTACTTC.

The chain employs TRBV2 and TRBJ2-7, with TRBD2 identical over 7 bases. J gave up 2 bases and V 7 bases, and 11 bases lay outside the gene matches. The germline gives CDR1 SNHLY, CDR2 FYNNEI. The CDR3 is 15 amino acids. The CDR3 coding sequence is TGTGCCAGCATGAATGAGCGGGGACCGACCTACGAGCAGTACTTC. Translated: CASMNERGPTYEQYF.

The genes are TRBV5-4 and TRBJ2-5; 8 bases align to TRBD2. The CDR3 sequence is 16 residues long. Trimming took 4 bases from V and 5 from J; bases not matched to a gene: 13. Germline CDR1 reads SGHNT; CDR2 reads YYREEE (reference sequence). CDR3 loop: CASSTPSSGPGETQYF. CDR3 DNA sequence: TGTGCCAGCAGCACGCCTTCTAGCGGGCCGGGGGAGACCCAGTACTTC.

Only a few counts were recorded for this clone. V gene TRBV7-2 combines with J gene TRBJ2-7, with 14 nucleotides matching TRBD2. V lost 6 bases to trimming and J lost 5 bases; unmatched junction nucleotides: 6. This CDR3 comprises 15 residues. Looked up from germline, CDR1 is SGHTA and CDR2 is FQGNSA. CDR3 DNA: TGTGCCAGCAGACCCGGACTAGCGGGGGGCCACGAGCAGTACTTC. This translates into CASRPGLAGGHEQYF.

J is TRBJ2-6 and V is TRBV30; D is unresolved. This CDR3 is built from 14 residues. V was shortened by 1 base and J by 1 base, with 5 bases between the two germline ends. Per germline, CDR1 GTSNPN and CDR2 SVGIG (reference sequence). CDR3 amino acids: CAWSDRSGANVLTF. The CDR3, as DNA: TGTGCCTGGAGTGACAGATCTGGGGCCAACGTCCTGACTTTC.

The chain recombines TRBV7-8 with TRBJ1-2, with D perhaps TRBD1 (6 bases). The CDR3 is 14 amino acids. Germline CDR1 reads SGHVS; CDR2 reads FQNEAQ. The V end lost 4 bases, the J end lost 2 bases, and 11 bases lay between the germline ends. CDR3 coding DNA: TGTGCCAGCAGCTCCTCCGGACAGAACTATGGCTACACCTTC. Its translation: CASSSSGQNYGYTF.